What follows are 18 T cell receptor beta chains derived from one specimen sequenced in a study of T cells in Graves' hyperthyroidism and ophthalmopathy. The CDR3 regions of TCR beta were amplified from RNA transcripts. The HTBI primer set served for first-round RT-PCR of the TCR CDR3. A single record per CDR3 protein comes from TCRdb applying MiXCR to the multiplex PCR reads. The sample holds 35,000 to 40,000 distinct CDR3 sequences, just under 50% seen once. The specimen sequenced was blood. These receptors all come from a woman aged 45 to 65 with Graves' hyperthyroidism that later progressed to Graves' ophthalmopathy.

V gene TRBV11-3 combines with J gene TRBJ2-7; D may correspond to TRBD1 or TRBD2 (5 bases each). Germline assignment: CDR1 SGHNT and CDR2 YENEEA. The germline V and J ends were trimmed by 0 bases and 0 bases, with 12 bases remaining between them. The CDR3 has 16 amino acids. CDR3 bases: TGTGCCAGCAGCTTAGAGCAAGGTGGGGGCTCCTACGAGCAGTACTTC. Protein product: CASSLEQGGGSYEQYF.

For this clonotype: The conserved phenylalanine or tryptophan is not found at the CDR3 terminus, so this likely reflects a read error. This chain connects TRBV24-1 to TRBJ2-7; D is unclear. V was clipped by 5 bases and J by 4 bases, with 20 bases between them. The CDR3 contains 16 residues. Germline CDR1 reads KGHDR; CDR2 reads SFDVKD. CDR3 DNA sequence: TGTGCCACCAGTGGCCGGAGTTTGGGTAAGGGTTACGAGCAGTACCTC. Translated, it gives CATSGRSLGKGYEQYL.

Concerning this clonotype: Here the CDR3 omits its conserved ending phenylalanine or tryptophan, so a read error is the likely source. The rearrangement joins TRBV6-5 to TRBJ1-1; the D is unclear. Germline CDR1 and CDR2: MNHEY and SVGAGI. This CDR3 is 15 amino acids long. CDR3 protein: CARSYSPRVVTEAFS. The CDR3 coding sequence is TGTGCCCGCAGTTACTCCCCCCGGGTAGTCACTGAAGCTTTCTCT.

This clonotype was picked up many times. The chain uses TRBV11-1 and TRBJ2-1; 9 bases fit TRBD1. CDR3 length: 15 amino acids. CDR1 SGHAT and CDR2 FQDESV come from the germline V gene (reference sequence). V gave up 3 bases and J gave up 5 bases; unmatched junction bases: 5. The CDR3 reads CASSLGQGLHNEQFF. The CDR3 DNA reads as TGTGCCAGCAGCTTGGGACAGGGATTACACAATGAGCAGTTCTTC.

The J gene is TRBJ1-2, the V gene TRBV7-3; unclear D gene. The CDR3 consists of 10 residues. Trimming took 2 bases from V and 13 from J, leaving 8 bases between them. Looked up from germline, CDR1 is SGHTA and CDR2 is FQGTGA. DNA for the CDR3: TGTGCCAGCAGCTTAGATGGGTCCACCTTC. It is translated as CASSLDGSTF.

The rearrangement uses TRBV29-1 and TRBJ1-1, with a possible D match to TRBD1 (6 bases). Germline lookup yields CDR1 SQVTM and CDR2 ANQGSEA. This CDR3 comprises 17 residues. V was trimmed by 7 bases and J by 4 bases, leaving 28 bases between them. The CDR3 sequence: CSAKMGRDNKGGTEAFF. CDR3 nucleotide sequence: TGCAGCGCCAAAATGGGGCGGGACAACAAAGGAGGCACTGAAGCTTTCTTT.

As for this clonotype: The missing conserved phenylalanine or tryptophan at the end of this CDR3 makes a read error likely. The chain has TRBV18 and TRBJ1-1; tentative D call: TRBD1 (5 bases). Trimming pared 5 bases from V and 5 bases from J, leaving 12 bases between. The CDR3 extends over 13 amino acids. Per the germline V gene, CDR1 is KGHSH and CDR2 is LQKENI. The CDR3: CASSGAGGTEAFC. As DNA, the CDR3 is TGTGCCAGCTCAGGAGCCGGGGGTACTGAAGCTTTCTGT.

The rearrangement joins TRBV7-6 to TRBJ2-3; D not certain. Germline CDR1 and CDR2: SGHVS and FNYEAQ. CDR3 length equals 12 residues. V shed 6 bases and J shed 3 bases, with 7 bases lying between them. CDR3 coding DNA: TGTGCCAGCAGTTGGGATACAGATACGCAGTATTTT. It translates to CASSWDTDTQYF.

In this sample, this clonotype turned up many times. A much larger clonotype is one base distant, so this may be a read error. The chain recombines TRBV12-3 or TRBV12-4 with TRBJ2-1; D may be TRBD1 (6 bases). The CDR3 contains 13 residues. Written as DNA, the CDR3 is TGTGCCAGCAGTTCGAGACAGGACAATGAGCAGTGCTTC. Translation: CASSSRQDNEQCF.

This clonotype has at least ten counts. The chain couples TRBV5-1 to TRBJ1-1; a possible D gene is TRBD1 (6 bases). CDR1 is SGHRS, CDR2 YFSETQ, per germline. CDR3 length equals 14 residues. V shed 5 bases and J shed 1 base, with 12 bases lying between them. CDR3 residues: CASREGGQNTEAFF. CDR3 in DNA: TGCGCCAGCAGGGAGGGGGGACAGAACACTGAAGCTTTCTTT.

The rearrangement uses TRBV14 and TRBJ2-5; unclear D gene. Germline V CDR1 and CDR2: SGHDN, FVKESK. The ends were cut back, 1 base at V and 7 bases at J, with 10 bases in the middle. CDR3 length: 13 residues. CDR3 sequence (DNA): TGTGCCAGCAGCCAAGGGAACAAACGGACCCAGTACTTC. Protein: CASSQGNKRTQYF.

In this sample, this clonotype turned up many times. The genes are TRBV5-4 and TRBJ1-2; D is perhaps TRBD1 (5 bases). This CDR3 is built from 15 residues. V was shortened by 2 bases and J by 4 bases, with 15 bases between the two germline ends. From germline, CDR1 is SGHNT and CDR2 YYREEE (reference sequence). The CDR3 sequence is CASSFPGPRGYGYTF. CDR3 DNA sequence: TGTGCCAGCAGCTTCCCGGGACCCAGAGGCTATGGCTACACCTTC.

This clonotype was seen only once. This rearrangement joins TRBV7-3 to TRBJ1-2; D possibly corresponds to TRBD1 (5 bases). The V gene's germline CDR1 is SGHTA and CDR2 FQGTGA. This CDR3 contains 17 residues. The ends were cut back, 5 bases at V and 8 bases at J, with 27 bases in the middle. CDR3: CASSLLAGGKGEEGYTF. CDR3 bases: TGTGCCAGCAGCCTACTAGCGGGAGGGAAAGGGGAGGAGGGCTACACCTTC.

In this sample, this clonotype turned up many times. The chain has TRBV27 and TRBJ1-4; D is uncertain. V shed 0 bases and J shed 9 bases, with 11 bases lying between them. In germline, CDR1 is MNHEY, CDR2 SMNVEV (reference sequence). The CDR3 has 14 amino acids. CDR3 coding DNA: TGTGCCAGCAGTTTATCGGCAGTTTCCCAAAAACTGTTTTTT. Its protein product is CASSLSAVSQKLFF.

Ten or more counts support this clonotype. The rearrangement links TRBV5-1 to TRBJ2-3, with D uncertain. This CDR3 region has 17 residues. The V gene's germline CDR1 is SGHRS and CDR2 YFSETQ. Between the trimmed V and J ends, which lost 0 bases and 6 bases, there was a span of 20 bases. CDR3: CASSLGPIRVGSDTQYF. CDR3 nucleotide sequence: TGCGCCAGCAGCTTGGGTCCCATCCGGGTGGGTTCTGATACGCAGTATTTT.

Comments on this clonotype: A much larger clone is a single base away; this may be a read error. The genes are TRBV6-1 and TRBJ1-2; TRBD1 might be the D (5 bases). The CDR3 consists of 14 residues. The V end lost 2 bases, the J end lost 6 bases, and 13 bases lay between the germline ends. CDR1 is MNHNS, CDR2 SASEGT, per germline. CDR3 in DNA: TGTGCCAGCAGTGAACTACAGGAGAACCATGGCTACACCTTC. Protein product: CASSELQENHGYTF.

Relative to its sample, this clonotype is medium-sized. The J gene is TRBJ2-7, the V gene TRBV7-9; D is ambiguous. V was cut by 5 bases and J by 5 bases, with 16 bases left in between. The CDR3 runs 14 residues. Germline-derived CDR1 and CDR2 are SEHNR and FQNEAQ (reference sequence). In DNA form, the CDR3 reads TGTGCCAGCAGCCGCGTCGCAGGAAAGAACGAGCAGTACTTC. Translation: CASSRVAGKNEQYF.

About this clonotype itself: The junction does not match germline at one end; this may be a read error. The rearrangement joins TRBV30 to TRBJ1-5, with unresolved D. The CDR3 runs to 15 residues. In germline, CDR1 is GTSNPN, CDR2 SVGIG (reference sequence). CDR3 DNA sequence: TGTGCCCGGAGCTGGTTGGGCGGGGGCAATCAGCCCCAGCATTTT. Its translation is CARSWLGGGNQPQHF.